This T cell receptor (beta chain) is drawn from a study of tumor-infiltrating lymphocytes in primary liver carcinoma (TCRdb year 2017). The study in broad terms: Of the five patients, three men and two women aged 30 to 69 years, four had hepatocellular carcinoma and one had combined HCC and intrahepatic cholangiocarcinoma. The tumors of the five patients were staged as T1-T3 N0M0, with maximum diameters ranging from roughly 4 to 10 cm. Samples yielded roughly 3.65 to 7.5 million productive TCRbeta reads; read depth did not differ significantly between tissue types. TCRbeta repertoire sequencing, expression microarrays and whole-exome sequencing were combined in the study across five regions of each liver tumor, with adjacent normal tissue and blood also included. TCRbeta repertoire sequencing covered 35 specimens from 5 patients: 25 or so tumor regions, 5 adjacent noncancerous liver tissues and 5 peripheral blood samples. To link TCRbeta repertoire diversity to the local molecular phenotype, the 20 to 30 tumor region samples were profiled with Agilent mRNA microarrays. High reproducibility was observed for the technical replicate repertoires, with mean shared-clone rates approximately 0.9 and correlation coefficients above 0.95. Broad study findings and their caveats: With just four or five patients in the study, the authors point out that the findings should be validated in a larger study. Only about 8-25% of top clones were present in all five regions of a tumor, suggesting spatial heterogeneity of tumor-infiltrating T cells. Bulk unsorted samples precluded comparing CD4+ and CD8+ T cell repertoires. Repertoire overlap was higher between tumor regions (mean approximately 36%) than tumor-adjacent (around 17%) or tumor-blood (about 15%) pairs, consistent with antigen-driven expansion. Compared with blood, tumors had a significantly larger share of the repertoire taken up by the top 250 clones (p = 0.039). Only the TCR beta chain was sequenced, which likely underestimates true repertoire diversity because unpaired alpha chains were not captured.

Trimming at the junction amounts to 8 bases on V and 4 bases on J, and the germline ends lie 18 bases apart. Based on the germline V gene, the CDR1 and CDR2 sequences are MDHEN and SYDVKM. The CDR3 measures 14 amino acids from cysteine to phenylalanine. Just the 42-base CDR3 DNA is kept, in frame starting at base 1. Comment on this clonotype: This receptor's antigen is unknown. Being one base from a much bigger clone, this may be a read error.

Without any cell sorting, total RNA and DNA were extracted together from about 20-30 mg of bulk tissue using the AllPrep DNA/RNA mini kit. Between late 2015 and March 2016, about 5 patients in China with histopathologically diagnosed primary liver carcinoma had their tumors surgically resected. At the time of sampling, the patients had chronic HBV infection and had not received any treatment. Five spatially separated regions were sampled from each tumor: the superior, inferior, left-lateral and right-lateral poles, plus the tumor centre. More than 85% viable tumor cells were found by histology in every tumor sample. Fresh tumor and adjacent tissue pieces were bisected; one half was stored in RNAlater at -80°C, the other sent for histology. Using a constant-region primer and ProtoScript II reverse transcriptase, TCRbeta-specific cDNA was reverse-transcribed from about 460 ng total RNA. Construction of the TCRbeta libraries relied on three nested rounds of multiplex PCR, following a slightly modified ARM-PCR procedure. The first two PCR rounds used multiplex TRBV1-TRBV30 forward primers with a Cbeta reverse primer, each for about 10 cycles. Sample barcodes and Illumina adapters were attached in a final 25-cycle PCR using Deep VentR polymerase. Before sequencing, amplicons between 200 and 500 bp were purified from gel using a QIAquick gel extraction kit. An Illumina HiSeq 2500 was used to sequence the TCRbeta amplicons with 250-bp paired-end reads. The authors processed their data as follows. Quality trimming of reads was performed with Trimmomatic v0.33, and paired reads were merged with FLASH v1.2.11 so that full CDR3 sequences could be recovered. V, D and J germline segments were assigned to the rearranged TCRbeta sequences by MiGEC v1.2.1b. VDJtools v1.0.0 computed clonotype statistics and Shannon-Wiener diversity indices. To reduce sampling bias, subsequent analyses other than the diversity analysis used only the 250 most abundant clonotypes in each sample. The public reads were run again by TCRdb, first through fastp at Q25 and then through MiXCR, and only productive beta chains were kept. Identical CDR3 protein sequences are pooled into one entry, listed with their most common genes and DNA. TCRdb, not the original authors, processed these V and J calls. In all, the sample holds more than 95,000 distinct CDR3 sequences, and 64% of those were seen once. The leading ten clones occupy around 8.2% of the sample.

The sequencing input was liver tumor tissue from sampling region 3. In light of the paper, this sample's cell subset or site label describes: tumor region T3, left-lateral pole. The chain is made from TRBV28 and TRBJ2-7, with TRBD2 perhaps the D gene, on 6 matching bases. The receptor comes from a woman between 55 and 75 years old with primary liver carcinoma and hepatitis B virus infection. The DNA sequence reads TGTGCCAGCGGGGTGATGGGGGGTGCGTACGAGCAGTACTTC. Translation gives CASGVMGGAYEQYF.